The clone carrying this T cell receptor (beta chain) showed up just a few times. Its antigen is still unknown. Healthy Caucasian individuals from Russia aged about 6 to 90 served as donors. The sample is drawn from a study of blood T cells in healthy people across ages. Notes on the study in general: The lack of PBMC sorting stopped any conclusive naive versus antigen-experienced comparison.

This CDR3 spans 14 amino acids. The V gene lost 4 bases and the J gene lost 0 bases, with 9 bases spanning the gap. Germline V lookup: CDR1 MNHEY, CDR2 SVGAGI. A second roughly 7 to 12 cycle PCR used barcoded and J-beta primers. One entry per CDR3 protein, called by TCRdb with MiXCR from the 5' RACE reads. The repertoire holds about 730,000 distinct CDR3 sequences, 40% to 45% seen once, with roughly 20% in the top ten. This receptor was taken from a woman aged 55 to 70 in good health. This chain uses TRBV6-5 with TRBJ2-5; no clear D gene. Sequencing input: blood. CDR3 loop: CASSSTAYQETQYF. The CDR3 DNA reads TGTGCCAGCAGTTCTACAGCGTACCAAGAGACCCAGTACTTC.